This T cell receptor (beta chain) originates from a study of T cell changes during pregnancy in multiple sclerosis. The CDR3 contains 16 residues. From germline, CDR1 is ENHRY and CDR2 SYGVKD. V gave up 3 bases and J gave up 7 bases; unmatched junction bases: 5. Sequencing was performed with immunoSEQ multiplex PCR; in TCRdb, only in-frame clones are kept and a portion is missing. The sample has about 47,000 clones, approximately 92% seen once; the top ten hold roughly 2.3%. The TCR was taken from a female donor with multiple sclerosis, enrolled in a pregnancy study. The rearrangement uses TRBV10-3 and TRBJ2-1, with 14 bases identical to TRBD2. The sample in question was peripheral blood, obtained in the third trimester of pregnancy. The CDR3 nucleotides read TGTGCCATCAGTGAAGGGACTAGCGGGAGTCGGAATGAGCAGTTCTTC. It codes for CAISEGTSGSRNEQFF.